This record concerns one T cell receptor beta chain sequence. Antigen: not known. These data belong to a study of cytomegalovirus exposure and HLA in healthy donors. Study details: In an early release, HLA-typed donors contributed 80 million to 95 million unique TCR sequences. Overall study results and limits: Within an earlier analysis, most TCR beta V segments proved productive either about 87% or about 30% of the time.

PCR used 60 Vbeta primers and 13 Jbeta primers. TCRdb keeps only in-frame clones here, not all; method: immunoSEQ multiplex PCR. The data hold 140,000 or so clones, with 61% observed a single time. This CDR3 region has 16 residues. Germline V gene data show CDR1 as SGHNT and CDR2 as YYREEE (reference sequence). V lost 4 bases, J lost 5 bases, and 8 bases stayed unmatched. The receptor was isolated from a male donor in good health and CMV-seronegative. Source material: PBMCs. The chain has TRBV5-4 and TRBJ2-7; TRBD2 matches at 14 bases. The CDR3 DNA is TGTGCCAGCAGCCCCCGGACTAGCGGGGGGTTCAACGAGCAGTACTTC. This sequence encodes CASSPRTSGGFNEQYF.